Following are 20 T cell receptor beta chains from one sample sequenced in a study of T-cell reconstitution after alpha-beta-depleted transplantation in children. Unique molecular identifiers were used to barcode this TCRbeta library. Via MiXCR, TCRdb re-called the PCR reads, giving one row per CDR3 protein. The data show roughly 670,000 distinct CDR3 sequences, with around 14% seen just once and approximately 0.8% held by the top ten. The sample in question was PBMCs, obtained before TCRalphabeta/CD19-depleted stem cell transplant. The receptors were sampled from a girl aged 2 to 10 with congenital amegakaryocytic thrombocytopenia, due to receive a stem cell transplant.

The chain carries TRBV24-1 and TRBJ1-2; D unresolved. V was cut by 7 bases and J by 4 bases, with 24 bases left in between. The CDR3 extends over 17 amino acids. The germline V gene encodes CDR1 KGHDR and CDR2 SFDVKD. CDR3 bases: TGTGCCACCAGCACAGCTCGTGCATTAGGCCCCCTCTATGGCTACACCTTC. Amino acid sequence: CATSTARALGPLYGYTF.

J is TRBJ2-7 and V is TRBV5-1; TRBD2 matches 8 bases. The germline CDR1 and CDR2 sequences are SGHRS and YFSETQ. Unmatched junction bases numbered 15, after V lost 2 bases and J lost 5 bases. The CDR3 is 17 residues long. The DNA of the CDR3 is TGCGCCAGCAGCTTCAGCAGAAGCGGGAGAAGGGGTGACGAGCAGTACTTC. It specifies CASSFSRSGRRGDEQYF.

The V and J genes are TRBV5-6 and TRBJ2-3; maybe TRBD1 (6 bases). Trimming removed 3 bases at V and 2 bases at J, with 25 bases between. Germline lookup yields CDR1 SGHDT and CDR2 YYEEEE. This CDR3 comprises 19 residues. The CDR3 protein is CASSWGPSTWDQFTDTQYF. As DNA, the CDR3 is TGTGCCAGCAGCTGGGGGCCGTCTACATGGGACCAATTCACAGATACGCAGTATTTT.

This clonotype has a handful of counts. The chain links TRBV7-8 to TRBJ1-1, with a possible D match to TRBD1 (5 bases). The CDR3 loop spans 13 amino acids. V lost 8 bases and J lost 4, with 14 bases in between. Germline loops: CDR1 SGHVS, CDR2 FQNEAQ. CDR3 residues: CASRLGRGTEAFF. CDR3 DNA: TGTGCCAGCCGCCTGGGGCGGGGCACTGAAGCTTTCTTT.

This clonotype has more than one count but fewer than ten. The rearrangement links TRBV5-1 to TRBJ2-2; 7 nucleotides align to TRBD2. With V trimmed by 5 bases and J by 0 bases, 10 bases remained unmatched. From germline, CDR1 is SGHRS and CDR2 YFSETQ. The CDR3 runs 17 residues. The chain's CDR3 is CASRPPSSGANTGELFF. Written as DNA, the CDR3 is TGCGCCAGCAGGCCCCCATCTAGCGGCGCGAACACCGGGGAGCTGTTTTTT.

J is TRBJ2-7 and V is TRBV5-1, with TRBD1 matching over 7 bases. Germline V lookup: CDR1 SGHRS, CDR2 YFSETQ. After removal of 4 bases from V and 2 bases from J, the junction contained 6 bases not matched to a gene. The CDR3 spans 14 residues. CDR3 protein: CASSARQGTYEQYF. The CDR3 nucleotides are TGCGCCAGCAGCGCCAGACAGGGTACCTACGAGCAGTACTTC.

As DNA, the CDR3 is TGCAGTGCAAAGGACCTCGCCGAGTCAGATACGCAGTATTTT. Translated, it gives CSAKDLAESDTQYF. The gene calls are TRBV20-1 and TRBJ2-3; no definite D call. The CDR3 is 14 amino acids. The germline V gene has CDR1 DFQATT and CDR2 SNEGSKA (reference sequence). Trimming removed 6 bases at V and 4 bases at J, with 17 bases between.

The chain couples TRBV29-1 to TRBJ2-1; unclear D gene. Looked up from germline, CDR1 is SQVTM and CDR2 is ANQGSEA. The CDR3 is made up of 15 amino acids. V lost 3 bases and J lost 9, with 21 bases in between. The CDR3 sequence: CSVEVNGSPPGEQFF. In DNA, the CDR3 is TGCAGCGTTGAGGTGAACGGTTCCCCCCCGGGTGAGCAGTTCTTC.

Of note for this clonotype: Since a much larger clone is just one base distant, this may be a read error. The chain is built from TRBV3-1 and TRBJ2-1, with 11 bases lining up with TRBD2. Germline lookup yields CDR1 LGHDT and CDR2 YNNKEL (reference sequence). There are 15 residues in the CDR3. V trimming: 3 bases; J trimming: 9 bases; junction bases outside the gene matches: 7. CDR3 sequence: CASSHRLAGRLEQFF. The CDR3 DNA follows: TGTGCCAGCAGCCACAGACTAGCGGGACGTCTTGAGCAGTTCTTC.

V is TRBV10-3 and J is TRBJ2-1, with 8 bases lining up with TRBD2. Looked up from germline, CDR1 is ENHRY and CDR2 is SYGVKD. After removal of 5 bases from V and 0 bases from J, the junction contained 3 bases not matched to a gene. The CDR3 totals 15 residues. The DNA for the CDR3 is TGTGCCATCAGTCGGAGCGGGAGCTCCTACAATGAGCAGTTCTTC. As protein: CAISRSGSSYNEQFF.

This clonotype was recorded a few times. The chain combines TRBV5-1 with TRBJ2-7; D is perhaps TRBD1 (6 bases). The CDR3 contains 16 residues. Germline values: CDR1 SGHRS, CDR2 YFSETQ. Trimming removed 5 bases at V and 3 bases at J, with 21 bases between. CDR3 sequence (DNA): TGCGCCAGCAGTCGTTCTCCGGGACAAAATCTCTACGAGCAGTACTTC. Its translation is CASSRSPGQNLYEQYF.

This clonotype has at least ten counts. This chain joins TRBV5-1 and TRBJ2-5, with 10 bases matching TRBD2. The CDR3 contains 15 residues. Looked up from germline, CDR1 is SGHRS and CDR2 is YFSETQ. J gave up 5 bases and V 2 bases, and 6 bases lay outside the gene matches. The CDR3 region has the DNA TGCGCCAGCAGCTTCACTAGCGGGGACGATGAGACCCAGTACTTC. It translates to CASSFTSGDDETQYF.

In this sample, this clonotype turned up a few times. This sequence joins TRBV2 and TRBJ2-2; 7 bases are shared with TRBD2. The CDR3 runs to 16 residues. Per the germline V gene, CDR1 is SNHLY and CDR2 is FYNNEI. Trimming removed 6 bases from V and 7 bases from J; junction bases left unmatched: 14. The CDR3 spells CASREWSAGAVGELFF. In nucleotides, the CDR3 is TGTGCCAGCAGGGAATGGTCGGCGGGAGCTGTCGGGGAGCTGTTTTTT. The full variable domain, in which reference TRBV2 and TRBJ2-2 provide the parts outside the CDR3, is EPEVTQTPSHQVTQMGQEVILRCVPISNHLYFYWYRQILGQKVEFLVSFYNNEISEKSEIFDDQFSVERPDGSNFTLKIRSTKLEDSAMYFCASREWSAGAVGELFFGEGSRLTVL.

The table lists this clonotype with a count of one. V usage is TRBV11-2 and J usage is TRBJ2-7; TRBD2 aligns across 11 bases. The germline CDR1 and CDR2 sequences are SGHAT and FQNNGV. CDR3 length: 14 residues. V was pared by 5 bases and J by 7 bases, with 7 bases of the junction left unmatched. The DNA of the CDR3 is TGTGCCAGCAGCATTGGGACTAGCGGAACGGAGCAGTACTTC. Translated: CASSIGTSGTEQYF.

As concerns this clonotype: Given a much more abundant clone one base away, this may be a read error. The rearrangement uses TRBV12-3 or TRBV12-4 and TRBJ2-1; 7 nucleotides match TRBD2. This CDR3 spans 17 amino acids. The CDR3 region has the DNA TGTGACAGCAGTTTACTCGCGGGAGTGAGCTCCTACAATGAGCAGTTCTTC. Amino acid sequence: CDSSLLAGVSSYNEQFF.

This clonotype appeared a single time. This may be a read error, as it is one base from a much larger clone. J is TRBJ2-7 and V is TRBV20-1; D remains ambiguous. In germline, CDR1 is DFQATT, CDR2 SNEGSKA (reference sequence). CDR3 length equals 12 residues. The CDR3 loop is CSARDGPVERYF. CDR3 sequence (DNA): TGCAGTGCTAGAGATGGTCCGGTCGAGCGGTACTTC.

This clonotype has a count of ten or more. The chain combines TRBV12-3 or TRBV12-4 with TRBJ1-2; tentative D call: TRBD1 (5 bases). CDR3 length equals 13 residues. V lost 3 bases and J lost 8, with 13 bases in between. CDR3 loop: CASSLAGIEGYTF. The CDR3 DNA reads TGTGCCAGCAGTTTGGCAGGGATCGAGGGCTACACCTTC.

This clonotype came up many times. In DNA form, the CDR3 reads TGTGCCAGCAGCTGGGGAGTCCCCTCCTACAATGAGCAGTTCTTC. Translated: CASSWGVPSYNEQFF. The V gene is TRBV7-2, the J gene TRBJ2-1, with D possibly being TRBD2 (5 bases). This CDR3 region has 15 residues. Germline values: CDR1 SGHTA, CDR2 FQGNSA. V shed 4 bases and J shed 0 bases, with 10 bases lying between them.

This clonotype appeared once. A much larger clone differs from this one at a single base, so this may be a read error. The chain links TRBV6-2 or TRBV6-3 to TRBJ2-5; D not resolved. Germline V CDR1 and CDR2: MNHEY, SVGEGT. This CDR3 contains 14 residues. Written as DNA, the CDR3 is TGTGCCAGCAGTTCCGTACACGGGCTGGAGATCCAGTACTTC. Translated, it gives CASSSVHGLEIQYF.

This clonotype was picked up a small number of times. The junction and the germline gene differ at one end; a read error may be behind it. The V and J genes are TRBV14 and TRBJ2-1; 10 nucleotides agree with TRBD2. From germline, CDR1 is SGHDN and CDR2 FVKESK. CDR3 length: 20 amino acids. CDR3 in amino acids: CASSQDHPAGGPSSHNEQFF. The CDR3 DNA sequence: TGTGCCAGCAGCCAAGATCACCCAGCGGGAGGGCCCAGCTCCCACAATGAGCAGTTCTTC.